The 10 T cell receptor beta chains in this list originate from one sample, sequenced in a study of a mutant IDH1 vaccine in newly diagnosed glioma. Time point reported: week 35, safety follow-up. The investigators gave 300 ug of mutant IDH1 20-mer peptide in each vaccine dose, together with topical imiquimod. TCRdb keeps only in-frame clones here, not all; method: immunoSEQ multiplex PCR. The repertoire consists of roughly 64,000 clones, with 60% to 75% occurring once and the leading ten covering roughly 5%. The antigens these receptors bind are not known. The sample was PBMCs, taken from a glioma patient whose treatment included an IDH1 peptide vaccine. All receptors derive from a man in his fifties with glioma.

The chain combines TRBV2 with TRBJ1-2; D may be TRBD1 (5 bases). The CDR3 is 15 residues long. V lost 4 bases and J 4 bases, leaving 16 bases between the germline ends. The germline gives CDR1 SNHLY, CDR2 FYNNEI. The DNA of the CDR3 is TGTGCCAGCAGTGTTAAGCGGGACGTGGTCTATGGCTACACCTTC. Translating gives CASSVKRDVVYGYTF.

The chain couples TRBV2 to TRBJ1-6; tentative D call: TRBD1 (5 bases). V lost 3 bases, J lost 7 bases, and 13 bases lay in between. This CDR3 contains 15 residues. Germline-derived CDR1 and CDR2 are SNHLY and FYNNEI. CDR3 sequence (DNA): TGTGCCAGCAGTGAGTGGGGTCCAGGGAATTCACCCCTCCACTTT. Protein: CASSEWGPGNSPLHF.

This clone appeared a few times. The chain employs TRBV7-9 and TRBJ2-7; the D gene is possibly TRBD2 (6 bases). Germline assignment: CDR1 SEHNR and CDR2 FQNEAQ (reference sequence). V lost 7 bases to trimming and J lost 3 bases, with 16 bases between them. This CDR3 has 14 amino acids. The chain's CDR3 is CASTLTGESYEQYF. The DNA of the CDR3 is TGTGCCAGCACTCTAACGGGGGAAAGCTACGAGCAGTACTTC.

A word on this clone: Relative to the germline gene, one junction end is altered; a read error may explain this. The chain's CDR3 is CAISLGGSASF. The CDR3, as DNA: TGTGCCATCAGTTTGGGGGGGTCAGCGTCCTTC. The rearrangement joins TRBV10-3 to TRBJ1-2; tentative D call: TRBD1 (5 bases). CDR1 and CDR2 from the germline V gene are ENHRY and SYGVKD. The CDR3 consists of 11 residues.

The CDR3 region is CASSRRQGESIPEAFF. DNA for the CDR3: TGCGCCAGCAGCCGCAGACAGGGGGAGAGTATCCCTGAAGCTTTCTTT. The chain uses TRBV4-1 and TRBJ1-1; 9 nucleotides match TRBD1. This CDR3 comprises 16 residues. Germline CDR1 and CDR2: MGHRA and YSYEKL. V trimming: 4 bases; J trimming: 6 bases; junction bases outside the gene matches: 12.

The chain links TRBV2 to TRBJ1-4; D might be TRBD1 (6 bases). The CDR3 contains 12 residues. The germline V gene has CDR1 SNHLY and CDR2 FYNNEI. The germline V and J ends were trimmed by 8 bases and 14 bases, with 18 bases remaining between them. The CDR3 spells CASAGGRGRLFF. Written as DNA, the CDR3 is TGTGCCAGCGCTGGGGGGCGGGGGCGTCTGTTTTTT.

The rearrangement uses TRBV4-1 and TRBJ1-2; D not resolved. V was shortened by 0 bases and J by 1 base, with 9 bases between the two germline ends. From germline, CDR1 is MGHRA and CDR2 YSYEKL. The CDR3 extends over 15 amino acids. CDR3 loop: CASSQDSGSNYGYTF. CDR3 sequence (DNA): TGCGCCAGCAGCCAAGATTCGGGCAGTAACTATGGCTACACCTTC.

The gene calls are TRBV25-1 and TRBJ1-2, with a possible D match to TRBD1 (5 bases). Germline loops: CDR1 MGHDK, CDR2 SYGVNS. V was shortened by 2 bases and J by 7 bases, with 11 bases between the two germline ends. The CDR3 is made up of 13 amino acids. The CDR3 DNA sequence: TGTGCCAGCAGTGAAGGGTTGGACACTGGCTACACCTTC. Amino acid sequence: CASSEGLDTGYTF.

This chain connects TRBV27 to TRBJ2-4; 10 bases line up with TRBD1. This CDR3 comprises 17 residues. The germline gives CDR1 MNHEY, CDR2 SMNVEV (reference sequence). The junction had 19 bases not matched to a gene; V was cut back by 5 bases and J by 12 bases. CDR3 sequence reads: CASSAHPGQGTLRGQYF. The CDR3 nucleotides are TGTGCCAGCAGTGCACATCCGGGACAGGGGACTCTGCGGGGTCAGTACTTC.

DNA of the CDR3: TGTGCCATCAGTGTAGGGGGCCAAGAGACCCAGTACTTC. Amino acids: CAISVGGQETQYF. V and J are TRBV10-3 and TRBJ2-5; the D gene is possibly TRBD1 (6 bases). V was trimmed by 4 bases and J by 1 base, leaving 7 bases between them. The CDR3 loop spans 13 amino acids. The germline V gene encodes CDR1 ENHRY and CDR2 SYGVKD.